The 5 T cell receptor beta chains listed next were all sequenced from one sample in a study of shared clonotypes between healthy human individuals. TCRdb keeps only in-frame clones here, not all; method: immunoSEQ multiplex PCR. The sample shows approximately 2.1 million clones, approximately 95% of them seen only once. What was sequenced was naive CD4+ T cells from PBMCs. Sample subset: CD45RA+ positively selected. The receptors were sampled from a man in his late teens or twenties in good health. Some clones in this sample may be carry-over from other donors' samples.

The J gene is TRBJ2-5, the V gene TRBV4-1; 9 nucleotides line up with TRBD2. Germline V gives CDR1 MGHRA, CDR2 YSYEKL. The length of the CDR3 is 15 residues. Unmatched junction bases numbered 3, after V lost 3 bases and J lost 1 base. The CDR3 DNA reads TGCGCCAGCAGCCAGGGACTAGCACGCCAAGAGACCCAGTACTTC. As protein: CASSQGLARQETQYF.

V gene TRBV5-1 combines with J gene TRBJ2-4, with D perhaps matching TRBD1 or TRBD2 (6 bases each). This CDR3 is built from 15 residues. CDR1 SGHRS and CDR2 YFSETQ come from the germline V gene. The ends were cut back, 4 bases at V and 6 bases at J, with 17 bases in the middle. The CDR3: CASSHEGGPINIQYF. CDR3 bases: TGCGCCAGCAGCCACGAAGGGGGGCCCATAAACATTCAGTACTTC.

V is TRBV28 and J is TRBJ1-2, with D unclear. Trimming pared 8 bases from V and 0 bases from J, leaving 4 bases between. CDR1 and CDR2 (germline): MDHEN, SYDVKM. The CDR3 consists of 11 residues. The CDR3 DNA sequence: TGTGCCAGCCTGACTAACTATGGCTACACCTTC. This gives the protein CASLTNYGYTF.

On this clone itself: Other DNA variants within this sample encode the same CDR3. The V and J genes are TRBV9 and TRBJ1-1; D gene uncertain. Trimming removed 4 bases from V and 3 bases from J, with 10 bases in between. The CDR3 covers 13 residues. Germline lookup yields CDR1 SGDLS and CDR2 YYNGEE. The CDR3 here is CASSRGRDTEAFF. CDR3 bases: TGTGCCAGCAGCCGAGGACGGGACACTGAAGCTTTCTTT.

V is TRBV6-5 and J is TRBJ2-7, with 9 bases that match TRBD2. Germline lookup yields CDR1 MNHEY and CDR2 SVGAGI. The ends lost 4 bases at V and 0 bases at J; junction bases unmatched: 7. The CDR3 has 16 amino acids. The CDR3 here is CASSWLSGRNSYEQYF. The DNA for the CDR3 is TGTGCCAGCAGTTGGTTGAGCGGGAGGAACTCCTACGAGCAGTACTTC.